This is a list of T cell receptor beta chains from one sample in a study of shared clonotypes between healthy human individuals. This table comes from immunoSEQ multiplex PCR, and its TCRdb copy is limited to in-frame clones, with some not included. The sample holds approximately 1.5 million clones; 98% are singletons and the top ten take about 0.4%. Sequencing was carried out using naive CD4+ T cells sorted from blood. These receptors originate from a man between 25 and 39 years old in good health. Each CDR3 is given with its conserved first and last residue. A D gene is named only where the DNA matches it firmly. Expanded clones get a size class; other rows say once, few or many, or leave the size out.

V	D	size	J	DNA	CDR3
TRBV6-4	NA	NA	TRBJ2-3	TGTGCCAGCAGTGAGCGCATAGCAGATACGCAGTATTTT	CASSERIADTQYF
TRBV11-3	NA	NA	TRBJ2-7	TGTGCCAGCAGCCAAACCCATCGCGACGAGCAGTACTTC	CASSQTHRDEQYF
TRBV28	NA	NA	TRBJ1-2	TGTGCCAGCAGTCTGAGGGTTCGAGATGGCTACACCTTC	CASSLRVRDGYTF
TRBV7-8	NA	NA	TRBJ2-7	TGTGCCAGCAGCTTAGGATTAGCTGCCTACGAGCAGTACTTC	CASSLGLAAYEQYF
TRBV2	NA	NA	TRBJ2-5	TGTGCCAGCCAGGCGACGGCGAGAGGAGAGACCCAGTACTTC	CASQATARGETQYF
TRBV14	NA	NA	TRBJ2-7	TGTGCCAGCAGCCACCCGAGACAGGAGCAGTACTTC	CASSHPRQEQYF
TRBV9	NA	NA	TRBJ2-3	TGTGCCAGCAGCGTAGCTACAGGGCCAGATACGCAGTATTTT	CASSVATGPDTQYF
TRBV7-2	TRBD1	NA	TRBJ2-1	TGTGCCAGCAGCTTAGACGGGACAGGGGGGTACAATGAGCAGTTCTTC	CASSLDGTGGYNEQFF
TRBV12-5	NA	NA	TRBJ2-3	TGTGCTAGTCCGGGGGAGAAGGTTCCATATAACACAGATACGCAGTATTTT	CASPGEKVPYNTDTQYF
TRBV19	NA	NA	TRBJ2-3	TGTGCCAGTACCACGGGAGTGGCAGATACGCAGTATTTT	CASTTGVADTQYF
TRBV7-9	TRBD1	once	TRBJ2-5	TGTGCCAGCAGCTCCGACAGGGTCGCCCAAGAGACCCAGTACTTC	CASSSDRVAQETQYF
TRBV9	NA	NA	TRBJ2-3	TGTGCCAGCAGCGTAGAGGGACTCTCCACGGATACGCAGTATTTT	CASSVEGLSTDTQYF
TRBV19	TRBD1	once	TRBJ2-1	TGTGCCAGTAGTATCGGGACAGGGCTTTACAATGAGCAGTTCTTC	CASSIGTGLYNEQFF
TRBV4-3	NA	NA	TRBJ2-1	TGCGCCAGCAGCCAGGACCTCTACAATGAGCAGTTCTTC	CASSQDLYNEQFF
TRBV7-9	NA	NA	TRBJ1-3	TGTGCCAGCAGTCGACAGGTATCAGCGAACACCATATATTTT	CASSRQVSANTIYF
TRBV13	NA	NA	TRBJ2-6	TGTGCCAGCAGCTTCAATTTGGGGTGGGCCAACGTCCTGACTTTC	CASSFNLGWANVLTF
TRBV5-5	NA	NA	TRBJ2-5	TGTGCCAGCAGCCCGCTGGGGGCAGGGGAGACCCAGTACTTC	CASSPLGAGETQYF
TRBV7-8	TRBD2	NA	TRBJ2-7	TGTGCCAGCAGCCGCGGGACTAGCTTTTACGAGCAGTACTTC	CASSRGTSFYEQYF
TRBV4-2	NA	NA	TRBJ2-1	TGTGCCAGCAGCCAAGATCCTGAGCGGAATGAGCAGTTCTTC	CASSQDPERNEQFF
TRBV11-3	TRBD1	NA	TRBJ2-1	TGTGCCAGCAGCTTAGAACAGGGGGCGGGTAATGAGCAGTTCTTC	CASSLEQGAGNEQFF
TRBV7-8	NA	NA	TRBJ1-5	TGTGCCAGCAGCCCGAGACAGGACGGGCAGCCCCAGCATTTT	CASSPRQDGQPQHF
TRBV15	TRBD1	NA	TRBJ1-5	TGTGCCACCAGCAACTACAGGGGTAAAAGCAATCAGCCCCAGCATTTT	CATSNYRGKSNQPQHF
TRBV27	NA	NA	TRBJ2-7	TGTGCCAGCAGTTTACGGTTGGGCTACGAGCAGTACTTC	CASSLRLGYEQYF
TRBV7-9	TRBD2	NA	TRBJ2-1	TGTGCCAGCAGCTCTAGCGGGCACAGCTCCTACAATGAGCAGTTCTTC	CASSSSGHSSYNEQFF
TRBV6-1	TRBD2	NA	TRBJ2-3	TGTGCCAGCAGTGTCGGGACTAGCGGGAGCACAGATACGCAGTATTTT	CASSVGTSGSTDTQYF
TRBV11-2	TRBD1	NA	TRBJ2-5	TGTGCCAGCAGCCCGGGACAGGGGGCAGGGGAGACCCAGTACTTC	CASSPGQGAGETQYF
TRBV5-1	TRBD1	once	TRBJ2-1	TGCGCCAGCGTTCAGGGGGAAAACTCCTACAATGAGCAGTTCTTC	CASVQGENSYNEQFF
TRBV10-3	TRBD2	NA	TRBJ2-1	TGTGCCATCAGTGCTCCCAATGCTAGCGGGAGCTCCTACAATGAGCAGTTCTTC	CAISAPNASGSSYNEQFF
TRBV2	TRBD2	NA	TRBJ2-3	TGTGCCAGCAGTGAAGCGGGACTAGTCAGCTCAGATACGCAGTATTTT	CASSEAGLVSSDTQYF
TRBV12-2	NA	NA	TRBJ2-2	TGTGCAAGTCGCGCAAACAGGTCGCAGGCCTTGGGGGGACCCGAAACATGGAGGGAGCTGTTTTTT	CASRANRSQALGGPETWRELFF
TRBV18	NA	NA	TRBJ2-7	TGTGCCAGCTCACCCAGAGAGGGGATCCAATACGAGCAGTACTTC	CASSPREGIQYEQYF
TRBV19	NA	NA	TRBJ2-7	TGTGCCAGTAGTACGACATCGTCCTACGAGCAGTACTTC	CASSTTSSYEQYF
TRBV7-2	TRBD1	NA	TRBJ2-7	TGTGCCAGCAGCTTGCAGGGGGCGCGAGTACACGAGCAGTACTTC	CASSLQGARVHEQYF
TRBV21-1	NA	NA	TRBJ1-1	TGTGCCAGCAGCAAAGTGCGGTTCTCCAGGGGACAAAGAAACACTGAAGCTTTCTTT	CASSKVRFSRGQRNTEAFF
TRBV10-3	TRBD2	NA	TRBJ2-1	TGTGCCATCCATACTAGCGGGACTCTAATAGGTGAGCAGTTCTTC	CAIHTSGTLIGEQFF
TRBV15	TRBD2	NA	TRBJ2-7	TGTGCCACCAGCGATATAGCGGGTCCCTACGAGCAGTACTTC	CATSDIAGPYEQYF
TRBV4-1	NA	NA	TRBJ1-1	TGCGCCAGCAGCCAAGATCGAAACAGACTGAACACTGAAGCTTTCTTT	CASSQDRNRLNTEAFF
TRBV28	NA	NA	TRBJ1-1	TGTGCCAGCAGCACCCCGGGACGGATGAACACTGAAGCTTTCTTT	CASSTPGRMNTEAFF
TRBV5-1	NA	once	TRBJ1-4	TGCGCCAGCAGCCTACAGGGTCCGGCTAATGAAAAACTGTTTTTT	CASSLQGPANEKLFF
TRBV6-6	NA	few	TRBJ2-5	TGTGCCAGCAGTTATACGGGACGGTTGTACCAAGAGACCCAGTACTTC	CASSYTGRLYQETQYF
TRBV5-1	NA	NA	TRBJ2-1	TGCGCCAGTAAACCGGGGAGCTCCTACAATGAGCAGTTCTTC	CASKPGSSYNEQFF
TRBV7-9	TRBD1	NA	TRBJ2-7	TGTGCCAGCAGTAATTTCTACCGGACAGGAGAACCATACGAGCAGTACTTC	CASSNFYRTGEPYEQYF
TRBV5-4	TRBD1	NA	TRBJ1-1	TGTGCCAGCAGCCCTGGGACAGGGGGCACTGAAGCTTTCTTT	CASSPGTGGTEAFF
TRBV7-9	NA	NA	TRBJ1-3	TGTGCCAGCAGCTTGGCGTCGGGGGTGTCTGGAAACACCATATATTTT	CASSLASGVSGNTIYF
TRBV5-1	TRBD1	NA	TRBJ1-2	TGCGCCAGCAGCTTGGGCTTCGACAGGGGGCAAATCGGCTACACCTTC	CASSLGFDRGQIGYTF
TRBV4-3	TRBD2	NA	TRBJ2-7	TGCGCCAGCAGCCAAGATATACGGCGCGGGAGCTACGAGCAGTACTTC	CASSQDIRRGSYEQYF
TRBV5-4	NA	NA	TRBJ2-7	TGTGCCAGCGCGACCGGGGGTTCCTACGAGCAGTACTTC	CASATGGSYEQYF
TRBV4-3	NA	NA	TRBJ2-3	TGCGCCAGCAGCCAAGAAGGTACAGATACGCAGTATTTT	CASSQEGTDTQYF
TRBV6-5	NA	once	TRBJ2-7	TGTGCCAGCAGTTACTACGCGGGGAGCTCCTACGAGCAGTACTTC	CASSYYAGSSYEQYF